This note documents a single T cell receptor (beta chain) sequence. Its target is unknown. The source of the sample is a study of OX40 agonist ivuxolimab in advanced cancers. Study-wide context: Ivuxolimab is a fully human IgG2 antibody that activates OX40 (CD134). From roughly 20 to 85 years was the age range, with a mean of roughly 59 years, and 65% to 90% were male. Study results and caveats: Which antigen the expanded peripheral T cells recognized is unknown.

Measured with immunoSEQ multiplex PCR; TCRdb has only the in-frame clones, and not every one. The data hold around 19,000 clones, with 73% observed a single time. A history of autoimmune disease or systemic immunosuppression excluded patients. This CDR3 is 14 amino acids long. CDR1 and CDR2 from the germline V gene are SQVTM and ANQGSEA. The ends lost 1 base at V and 2 bases at J; junction bases unmatched: 5. This chain joins TRBV29-1 and TRBJ2-7; 7 bases are shared with TRBD2. The starting material was CD4+ or CD8+ T cells sorted from blood, obtained in a trial of the OX40 agonist ivuxolimab. The source is an adult with an advanced solid tumor such as melanoma, head and neck, liver or kidney cancer. CDR3 nucleotides: TGCAGCGTTGAAGGGTGGGAGGGCACCTACGAGCAGTACTTC. This encodes CSVEGWEGTYEQYF.